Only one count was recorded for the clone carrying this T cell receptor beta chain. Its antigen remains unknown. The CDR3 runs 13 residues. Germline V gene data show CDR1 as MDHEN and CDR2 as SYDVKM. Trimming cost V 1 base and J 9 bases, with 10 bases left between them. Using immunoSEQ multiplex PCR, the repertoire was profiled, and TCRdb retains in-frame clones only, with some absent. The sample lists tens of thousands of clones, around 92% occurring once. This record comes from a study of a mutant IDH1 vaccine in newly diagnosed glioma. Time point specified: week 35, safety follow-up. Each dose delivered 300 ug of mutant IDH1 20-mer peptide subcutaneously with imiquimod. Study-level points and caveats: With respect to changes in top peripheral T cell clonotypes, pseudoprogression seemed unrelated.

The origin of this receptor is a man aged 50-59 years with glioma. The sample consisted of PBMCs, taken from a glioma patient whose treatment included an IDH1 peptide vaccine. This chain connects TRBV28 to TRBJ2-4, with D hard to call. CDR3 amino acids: CASSLSAQGIQYF. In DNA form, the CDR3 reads TGTGCCAGCAGTTTATCGGCCCAAGGCATTCAGTACTTC.